These 13 T cell receptor beta chains were sequenced from one sample in a study of T cell responses to AZD1222 COVID-19 vaccine. The table came from immunoSEQ multiplex PCR; TCRdb's copy has only in-frame clones and leaves some out. Of under 150,000 clones in the sample, more than 85% are singletons; the top ten hold around 5.9%. The sequencing used peripheral blood, collected on day 0 of AZD1222 vaccination. The receptors here all came from an adult in good health.

The chain couples TRBV7-2 to TRBJ2-7, with a possible D match to TRBD1 (5 bases). V shed 4 bases and J shed 3 bases, with 13 bases lying between them. Looked up from germline, CDR1 is SGHTA and CDR2 is FQGNSA. This CDR3 is built from 14 residues. The CDR3 DNA sequence: TGTGCCAGCAGCTCCCCTGGACACCACTACGAGCAGTACTTC. Its protein is CASSSPGHHYEQYF.

The J gene is TRBJ1-5, the V gene TRBV19, with 10 bases identical to TRBD1. Germline CDR1 LNHDA, CDR2 SQIVND (reference sequence). CDR3 size: 13 residues. V trimming: 8 bases; J trimming: 2 bases; junction bases outside the gene matches: 0. CDR3 coding DNA: TGTGCCAGTGGACAGGGGGGCAATCAGCCCCAGCATTTT. Protein: CASGQGGNQPQHF.

V is TRBV30 and J is TRBJ1-6; TRBD1 matches at 8 bases. The CDR3 has 14 residues. After removal of 4 bases from V and 3 bases from J, the junction contained 2 bases not matched to a gene. CDR1 GTSNPN and CDR2 SVGIG come from the germline V gene (reference sequence). The CDR3 DNA reads TGTGCCTGGACAGGGGGCATCTATAATTCACCCCTCCACTTT. It translates to CAWTGGIYNSPLHF.

V usage is TRBV25-1 and J usage is TRBJ1-2; 10 bases fit TRBD1. The CDR3 spans 15 residues. V lost 4 bases and J lost 6; bases outside the gene matches: 8. Germline V gene data show CDR1 as MGHDK and CDR2 as SYGVNS. The CDR3 loop is CASSVTGQGTHGYTF. DNA for the CDR3: TGTGCCAGCAGTGTTACGGGACAGGGGACCCATGGCTACACCTTC.

The chain links TRBV5-1 to TRBJ2-2; D unresolved. V lost 0 bases, J lost 6 bases, and 6 bases lay in between. The CDR3 loop spans 13 amino acids. In germline, CDR1 is SGHRS, CDR2 YFSETQ. The CDR3 spells CASSLEGAGELFF. In DNA form, the CDR3 reads TGCGCCAGCAGCTTGGAGGGCGCCGGGGAGCTGTTTTTT.

V and J are TRBV9 and TRBJ2-2; TRBD2 matches at 7 bases. Germline V CDR1 and CDR2: SGDLS, YYNGEE. The trim removed 6 bases at V and 5 bases at J, leaving 7 bases unmatched. The CDR3 runs 14 residues. CDR3: CASTWGGGTGELFF. In DNA form, the CDR3 reads TGTGCCAGCACGTGGGGCGGGGGAACCGGGGAGCTGTTTTTT.

V usage is TRBV30 and J usage is TRBJ2-7, with D possibly matching TRBD1 (5 bases). Germline V lookup: CDR1 GTSNPN, CDR2 SVGIG (reference sequence). Trimming left V 0 bases short and J 0 bases short, with 12 bases between. This CDR3 has 15 amino acids. The CDR3 bases are TGTGCCTGGAGTGTCGGCCGCCAGGGCTCCTACGAGCAGTACTTC. It codes for CAWSVGRQGSYEQYF.

This chain connects TRBV3-1 (or the pseudogene TRBV3-2) to TRBJ1-1; TRBD1 is a possible D gene (5 bases). V was cut by 4 bases and J by 5 bases, with 14 bases left in between. This CDR3 has 14 amino acids. The germline V gene encodes CDR1 LGHDT and CDR2 YNNKEL (reference sequence). CDR3 loop: CASSPGTRNTEAFF. In DNA, the CDR3 is TGTGCCAGCAGCCCAGGGACCCGAAATACTGAAGCTTTCTTT.

The chain couples TRBV5-1 to TRBJ2-1, with TRBD2 identical over 10 bases. Germline CDR1 SGHRS, CDR2 YFSETQ. This CDR3 contains 16 residues. The V and J ends lost 3 bases and 2 bases, in that order; junction bases with no gene match: 5. The chain's CDR3 is CASSSGGTSAYNEQFF. CDR3 bases: TGCGCCAGCAGCTCGGGGGGGACTAGCGCCTACAATGAGCAGTTCTTC.

V usage is TRBV5-6 and J usage is TRBJ1-5, with no clear D. The length of the CDR3 is 15 residues. V was clipped by 0 bases and J by 4 bases, with 11 bases between them. Germline V gives CDR1 SGHDT, CDR2 YYEEEE. CDR3 in amino acids: CASSLGLVVNQPQHF. In nucleotides, the CDR3 is TGTGCCAGCAGCTTGGGGCTGGTAGTAAATCAGCCCCAGCATTTT.

The chain links TRBV7-2 to TRBJ1-3; D is undetermined. CDR1 and CDR2 (germline): SGHTA, FQGNSA. Trimming took off 2 bases at V and 0 bases at J, with 8 bases between the two ends. The CDR3 sequence is 15 residues long. The CDR3 DNA reads TGTGCCAGCAGCTTATCGCAGAACTCTGGAAACACCATATATTTT. Translation gives CASSLSQNSGNTIYF.

J is TRBJ2-7 and V is TRBV27; D gene unclear. Trimming cost V 10 bases and J 5 bases, with 21 bases left between them. Germline CDR1 reads MNHEY; CDR2 reads SMNVEV (reference sequence). The CDR3 has 14 amino acids. CDR3 coding DNA: TGTGCCACCCAACCGACCTTAAGCCCGAACGAGCAGTACTTC. It yields the protein CATQPTLSPNEQYF.

The chain joins TRBV5-1 to TRBJ1-6, with D perhaps TRBD1 (5 bases). The germline gives CDR1 SGHRS, CDR2 YFSETQ. Trimming took 5 bases from V and 7 from J, leaving 13 bases between them. This CDR3 is 14 amino acids long. The CDR3 loop reads CASSGGTENSPLHF. As DNA, the CDR3 is TGCGCCAGCAGTGGTGGGACCGAGAATTCACCCCTCCACTTT.